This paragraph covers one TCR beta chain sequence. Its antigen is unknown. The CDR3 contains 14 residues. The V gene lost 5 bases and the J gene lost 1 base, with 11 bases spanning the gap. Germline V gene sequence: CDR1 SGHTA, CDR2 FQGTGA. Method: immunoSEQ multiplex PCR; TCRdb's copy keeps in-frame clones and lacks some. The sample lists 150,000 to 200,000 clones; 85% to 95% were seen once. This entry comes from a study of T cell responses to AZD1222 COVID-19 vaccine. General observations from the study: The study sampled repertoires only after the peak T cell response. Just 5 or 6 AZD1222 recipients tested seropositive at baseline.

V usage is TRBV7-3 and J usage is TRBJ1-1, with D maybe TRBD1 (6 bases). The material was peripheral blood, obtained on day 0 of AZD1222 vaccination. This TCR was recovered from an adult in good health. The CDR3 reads CASSLSGANTEAFF. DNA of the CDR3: TGTGCCAGCAGCCTGTCGGGGGCGAACACTGAAGCTTTCTTT.